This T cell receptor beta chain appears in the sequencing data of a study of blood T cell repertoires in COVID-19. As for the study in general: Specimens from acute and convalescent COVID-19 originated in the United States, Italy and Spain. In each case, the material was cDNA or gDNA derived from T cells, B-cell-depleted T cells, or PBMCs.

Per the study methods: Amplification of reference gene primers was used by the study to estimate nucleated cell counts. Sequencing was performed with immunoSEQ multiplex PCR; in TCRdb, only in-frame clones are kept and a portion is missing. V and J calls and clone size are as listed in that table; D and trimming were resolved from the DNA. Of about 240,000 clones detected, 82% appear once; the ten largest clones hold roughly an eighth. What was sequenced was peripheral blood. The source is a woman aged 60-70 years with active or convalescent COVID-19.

CDR3 residues: CASSHMTGAQETQYF. CDR3 nucleotide sequence: TGTGCCAGCAGCCATATGACAGGGGCTCAAGAGACCCAGTACTTC. The gene calls are TRBV14 and TRBJ2-5; 8 positions match TRBD1. There are 15 residues in the CDR3. V trimming: 3 bases; J trimming: 2 bases; junction bases outside the gene matches: 5. CDR1 SGHDN and CDR2 FVKESK come from the germline V gene.